A selection of T cell receptor beta chains follows, all from one sample in a study of shared clonotypes between healthy human individuals. The protocol was immunoSEQ multiplex PCR, while the TCRdb copy is restricted to in-frame clones and leaves out a portion. The sample holds around 940,000 clones, 76% seen once. The material sequenced was memory CD4+ T cells sorted from blood. Receptor source: a young man in good health. The CDR3 runs from the conserved cysteine through the conserved F or W. D genes are given only for firm matches. The size entry is marked missing in some rows and otherwise reads once, few, many or a size class.

v_gene	j_gene	d_gene	abundance	CDR3aa	CDR3nt
TRBV28	TRBJ2-5	TRBD1	few	CASSLWGDRGRETQYF	TGTGCCAGCAGTCTCTGGGGGGACAGGGGGCGGGAGACCCAGTACTTC
TRBV4-3	TRBJ1-5	.	.	CASSQDWTQEYQPQHF	TGCGCCAGCAGCCAAGATTGGACCCAAGAGTATCAGCCCCAGCATTTT
TRBV10-3	TRBJ1-1	TRBD1	.	CAISGQGGPNTEAFF	TGTGCCATCAGTGGACAGGGGGGTCCCAACACTGAAGCTTTCTTT
TRBV7-2	TRBJ2-7	TRBD2	.	CASSPTSGRSTYEQYF	TGTGCCAGCAGTCCTACTAGCGGGAGGTCCACCTACGAGCAGTACTTC
TRBV18	TRBJ1-1	.	few	CASSGDLNTEAFF	TGTGCCAGCTCCGGAGACCTGAACACTGAAGCTTTCTTT
TRBV28	TRBJ1-2	.	.	CASSSRPSNGYTF	TGTGCCAGCAGTTCCCGACCCTCCAACGGCTACACCTTC
TRBV6-5	TRBJ1-6	.	once	CASSYGARDSPLHF	TGTGCCAGCAGTTACGGTGCAAGGGATTCACCCCTCCACTTT
TRBV10-1	TRBJ2-3	TRBD1	.	CASSASGTGTDTQYF	TGCGCCAGCAGCGCCTCCGGGACAGGGACAGATACGCAGTATTTT
TRBV11-2	TRBJ2-1	.	.	CASSPEGAEQFF	TGTGCCAGCAGCCCCGAGGGCGCTGAGCAGTTCTTC
TRBV6-5	TRBJ2-3	.	.	CASSFSGFGTDTQYF	TGTGCCAGCAGTTTTAGCGGCTTCGGCACAGATACGCAGTATTTT
TRBV2	TRBJ2-7	TRBD2	.	CASSLTGTSFSEQYF	TGTGCCAGCAGTCTAACCGGGACTAGTTTCTCCGAGCAGTACTTC
TRBV10-3	TRBJ1-2	.	.	CAISEKADNYGYTF	TGTGCCATCAGTGAGAAAGCAGACAACTATGGCTACACCTTC
TRBV6-5	TRBJ2-5	.	.	CASGGEGETQYF	TGTGCCTCTGGGGGAGAGGGGGAGACCCAGTACTTC
TRBV6-4	TRBJ2-1	TRBD2	.	CASQTSSQSGEQFF	TGTGCCAGCCAGACTAGCTCGCAGTCGGGTGAGCAGTTCTTC
TRBV11-2	TRBJ1-6	.	.	CASSFPPGWNSPLHF	TGTGCCAGCAGCTTTCCCCCAGGGTGGAATTCACCCCTCCACTTT
TRBV6-1	TRBJ1-5	TRBD1	.	CASGQGTGNQPQHF	TGTGCCAGCGGACAGGGAACAGGGAATCAGCCCCAGCATTTT
TRBV11-2	TRBJ2-2	TRBD2	once	CASSLGTSAGELFF	TGTGCCAGCAGCCTAGGGACTAGCGCCGGGGAGCTGTTTTTT
TRBV11-2	TRBJ2-1	.	.	CASSFGGRRSYNEQFF	TGTGCCAGCAGCTTTGGGGGGCGCAGAAGCTACAATGAGCAGTTCTTC
TRBV5-1	TRBJ2-3	.	once	CASMRVLGSGTDTQYF	TGCGCCAGCATGAGGGTGTTAGGATCTGGCACAGATACGCAGTATTTT
TRBV5-1	TRBJ2-3	.	.	CASSLGNTDTQYF	TGCGCCAGCAGCCTTGGGAACACAGATACGCAGTATTTT
TRBV27	TRBJ1-2	.	.	CASSLRQARLDSYTF	TGTGCCAGCAGTTTAAGACAGGCCAGACTAGATAGCTACACCTTC
TRBV5-1	TRBJ1-2	.	.	CASSFGSPNYGYTF	TGCGCCAGCAGCTTCGGCAGTCCGAACTATGGCTACACCTTC
TRBV11-1	TRBJ1-4	.	.	CASSATRQANEKLFF	TGTGCCAGCAGCGCGACACGGCAAGCCAATGAAAAACTGTTTTTT
TRBV7-7	TRBJ2-3	TRBD2	.	CASSASSGGAGDTQYF	TGTGCTAGCAGCGCTTCTAGCGGGGGGGCCGGGGATACGCAGTATTTT
TRBV11-1	TRBJ1-6	TRBD1	.	CASSLTWDSYNSPLHF	TGTGCCAGCAGCTTAACGTGGGACAGCTATAATTCACCCCTCCACTTT
TRBV7-2	TRBJ2-7	.	.	CASSLSGRGASYEQYF	TGTGCCAGCAGCTTATCAGGGAGAGGGGCCTCCTACGAGCAGTACTTC
TRBV11-2	TRBJ1-4	TRBD1	.	CASSPGQAGEEKLFF	TGTGCCAGCAGCCCCGGACAGGCGGGGGAGGAAAAACTGTTTTTT
TRBV6-1	TRBJ1-1	.	.	CASGPQGRTEAFF	TGTGCCAGCGGGCCACAGGGAAGGACTGAAGCTTTCTTT
TRBV6-6	TRBJ1-1	.	.	CASSRQVNTEAFF	TGTGCCAGCAGTCGACAGGTGAACACTGAAGCTTTCTTT
TRBV10-2	TRBJ2-6	.	once	CASSEGRIVSGANVLTF	TGCGCCAGCAGTGAAGGTAGGATCGTCTCTGGGGCCAACGTCCTGACTTTC
TRBV2	TRBJ2-1	TRBD2	.	CASTLRGAGGGNEQFF	TGTGCCTCAACCCTGAGGGGAGCGGGGGGCGGAAATGAGCAGTTCTTC
TRBV30	TRBJ1-2	.	once	CAWSVGGSYGYTF	TGTGCCTGGAGTGTGGGTGGCTCCTATGGCTACACCTTC
TRBV5-4	TRBJ2-2	.	.	CASSLYQANTGELFF	TGTGCCAGCAGCTTGTACCAAGCGAACACCGGGGAGCTGTTTTTT
TRBV9	TRBJ1-1	.	.	CASSPYPESEAFF	TGTGCCAGCAGCCCATATCCCGAGAGTGAAGCTTTCTTT
TRBV30	TRBJ1-4	.	.	CAWRFGSATNEKLFF	TGTGCCTGGAGATTTGGGTCTGCAACTAATGAAAAACTGTTTTTT
TRBV7-9	TRBJ2-7	.	few	CASGRTDEQYF	TGTGCCAGCGGCCGGACCGACGAGCAGTACTTC
TRBV5-6	TRBJ2-7	.	.	CASKGWRGNEQYF	TGTGCCAGCAAGGGTTGGAGGGGGAACGAGCAGTACTTC
TRBV7-2	TRBJ2-7	.	.	CASSPLSPSNSYEQYF	TGTGCCAGCAGCCCACTCTCACCTAGCAACTCCTACGAGCAGTACTTC
TRBV27	TRBJ2-7	TRBD1	few	CASRLWTGKTYEQYF	TGTGCCAGCAGACTTTGGACAGGGAAAACCTACGAGCAGTACTTC
TRBV5-1	TRBJ2-1	TRBD2	few	CASSLEVREGEQFF	TGCGCCAGCAGCTTGGAGGTTAGGGAGGGTGAGCAGTTCTTC
TRBV7-7	TRBJ2-1	.	.	CASSPAFQLDEQFF	TGTGCTAGCAGCCCCGCCTTCCAACTTGATGAGCAGTTCTTC
TRBV5-4	TRBJ2-3	.	few	CASSLTTSTDTQYF	TGTGCCAGCAGCCTTACCACTAGCACAGATACGCAGTATTTT
TRBV5-1	TRBJ1-2	TRBD1	.	CASSIDPGQGDSGYTF	TGCGCCAGCAGCATTGACCCGGGACAGGGGGATAGTGGCTACACCTTC
TRBV2	TRBJ2-3	TRBD2	.	CASLAGVPDTQYF	TGTGCCAGTTTAGCGGGGGTCCCAGATACGCAGTATTTT